Included here is one TCR beta chain sequence, with context. Its antigen is still unknown. The sample belongs to a study of cytomegalovirus exposure and HLA in healthy donors. The study's findings and limits: Beyond CMV serostatus, there was no information to go on about immune exposure.

V dropped 4 bases and J dropped 1 base, with 14 bases sitting between them. Germline V lookup: CDR1 SGHRS, CDR2 YFSETQ. The CDR3 covers 15 residues. Vbeta (60) and Jbeta (13) primers were used in the PCR. Data came from immunoSEQ multiplex PCR; TCRdb stores just in-frame clones and leaves some out. The sample holds approximately 150,000 clones, roughly 79% seen once. The specimen sequenced was PBMCs. The clonotype originates from a woman under 30 in good health and CMV-seropositive. This rearrangement joins TRBV5-1 to TRBJ1-1, with D unclear. The CDR3 loop reads CASSGPKGGNTEAFF. DNA of the CDR3: TGCGCCAGCAGCGGTCCAAAGGGAGGGAACACTGAAGCTTTCTTT.